This T cell receptor beta chain was retrieved from a study of metastatic and nonmetastatic thyroid tumors. Study-level information: Across blood and tumor or nodule tissue, repertoires from malignant and benign thyroid patients were compared with one another.

TCRdb reprocessed the PCR reads via MiXCR. The sample lists about 11,000 clones; around 30% were seen once. Germline CDR1 is LGHDT and CDR2 is YNNKEL (reference sequence). V lost 2 bases, J lost 11 bases, and 13 bases lay in between. This CDR3 comprises 13 residues. This clone was detected ten times or more. The same CDR3 arises from other DNA sequences in this sample as well. Thyroid surgery took place with no prior treatment in any patient. V and J are TRBV3-1 and TRBJ2-1, with a possible D match to TRBD2 (5 bases). The receptor was derived from a female donor with papillary thyroid cancer or a benign thyroid nodule (not recorded which). Some clones in this sample may be carry-over from other donors' samples. The sequenced sample was tumor tissue. CDR3 amino acids: CASSQTRGLQQFF. The CDR3 nucleotides read TGTGCCAGCAGCCAAACCCGAGGGCTACAGCAGTTCTTC.